These 18 T cell receptor beta chains were all obtained from the same sample, sequenced in a study of OX40 agonist ivuxolimab in advanced cancers. The table came from immunoSEQ multiplex PCR; TCRdb's copy has only in-frame clones and leaves some out. The sample gives about 70,000 clones, around 90% of which show up once; roughly 2.9% is in the top ten. Sequenced here: CD4+ or CD8+ T cells sorted from blood, sampled in a trial of the OX40 agonist ivuxolimab. The receptors stem from an adult with an advanced solid tumor such as melanoma, head and neck, liver or kidney cancer.

The chain has TRBV6-5 and TRBJ1-5; the D is unclear. Between the trimmed V and J ends, which lost 6 bases and 7 bases, there was a span of 19 bases. Per germline, CDR1 MNHEY and CDR2 SVGAGI. The CDR3 is 15 amino acids. The CDR3 is CASSPAGHGGQPQHF. CDR3 coding DNA: TGTGCCAGCAGCCCAGCTGGGCATGGCGGGCAGCCCCAGCATTTT.

The CDR3 reads CASSPTYPGDEQFF. DNA for the CDR3: TGCGCCAGCAGCCCGACCTACCCTGGGGATGAGCAGTTCTTC. The chain uses TRBV10-1 and TRBJ2-1; unclear D gene. The V and J ends lost 6 bases and 8 bases respectively, with 17 bases between them. The CDR3 runs to 14 residues. The germline V gene encodes CDR1 WNHNN and CDR2 SYGVQD (reference sequence).

The gene calls are TRBV5-3 and TRBJ2-1; weak D call: TRBD2 (7 bases). TRBV5-3 is an ORF for which the function is uncertain. The V gene lost 4 bases and the J gene lost 6 bases, with 17 bases spanning the gap. This CDR3 comprises 15 residues. The CDR3 nucleotides are TGTGCCAGAAGCACGGGGGGACACCTTTTCAATGAGCAGTTCTTC. This sequence encodes CARSTGGHLFNEQFF.

This clone was observed a handful of times. The chain recombines TRBV7-9 with TRBJ2-2, with a weak D call TRBD2 (5 bases). Germline V gene lookup returns CDR1 SEHNR and CDR2 FQNEAQ (reference sequence). This CDR3 has 16 amino acids. V lost 0 bases and J 4 bases, leaving 12 bases between the germline ends. CDR3 in amino acids: CASSLAVPGSTGELFF. CDR3 coding DNA: TGTGCCAGCAGCTTAGCGGTTCCGGGGTCCACCGGGGAGCTGTTTTTT.

The CDR3 sequence is CASSLAGVSGDEQFF. CDR3 in DNA: TGTGCCAGCAGCTTAGCCGGAGTCTCTGGGGATGAGCAGTTCTTC. The J gene is TRBJ2-1, the V gene TRBV11-2; D is undetermined. The CDR3 is made up of 15 amino acids. Germline-derived CDR1 and CDR2 are SGHAT and FQNNGV. V shed 1 base and J shed 8 bases, with 15 bases lying between them.

J is TRBJ1-4 and V is TRBV28; maybe TRBD1 (5 bases). CDR3 length equals 13 residues. Germline CDR1 MDHEN, CDR2 SYDVKM. V lost 6 bases and J 7 bases, leaving 12 bases between the germline ends. The CDR3 DNA reads as TGTGCCAGCAGGAGTGGGGGAGGTGAAAAACTGTTTTTT. It translates to CASRSGGGEKLFF.

V gene TRBV9 combines with J gene TRBJ2-2, with TRBD1 identical over 7 bases. The V gene end was trimmed by 3 bases and the J gene end by 4 bases; junction bases not matched to a gene: 6. The CDR3 runs 15 residues. Germline V gene lookup returns CDR1 SGDLS and CDR2 YYNGEE. The chain's CDR3 is CASSELQGSTGELFF. Written as DNA, the CDR3 is TGTGCCAGCAGCGAACTACAGGGGAGCACCGGGGAGCTGTTTTTT.

The J gene is TRBJ2-2, the V gene TRBV19; D is possibly TRBD2 (7 bases). Per germline, CDR1 LNHDA and CDR2 SQIVND (reference sequence). With 6 bases removed from V and 3 bases from J, the gap between germline ends came to 11 bases. CDR3 length equals 14 residues. CDR3 amino acids: CASSPGGHTGELFF. The CDR3 DNA follows: TGTGCCAGTAGCCCGGGGGGCCACACCGGGGAGCTGTTTTTT. The full variable domain, its missing parts supplied by reference TRBV19 and TRBJ2-2, is DGGITQSPKYLFRKEGQNVTLSCEQNLNHDAMYWYRQDPGQGLRLIYYSQIVNDFQKGDIAEGYSVSREKKESFPLTVTSAQKNPTAFYLCASSPGGHTGELFFGEGSRLTVL.

V and J are TRBV13 and TRBJ1-2; no firm D call. The germline CDR1 and CDR2 sequences are PRHDT and FYEKMQ (reference sequence). Between the trimmed V and J ends, which lost 6 bases and 3 bases, there was a span of 8 bases. The CDR3 covers 12 residues. The chain's CDR3 is CASSNRDYGYTF. CDR3 coding DNA: TGTGCCAGCAGTAACCGCGACTATGGCTACACCTTC.

The DNA of the CDR3 is TGTGCCAGCAGTGAATCAGCTAACTATGGCTACACCTTC. Amino acids: CASSESANYGYTF. The V call is TRBV2, the J call TRBJ1-2; D unclear. CDR1 is SNHLY, CDR2 FYNNEI, per germline. V lost 2 bases and J 0 bases, leaving 4 bases between the germline ends. This CDR3 has 13 residues.

The CDR3 reads CASSRDRGNEKLFF. Here the CDR3 DNA reads TGCGCCAGCAGCCGGGACAGGGGTAATGAAAAACTGTTTTTT. J is TRBJ1-4 and V is TRBV5-1; 10 bases line up with TRBD1. Germline CDR1 reads SGHRS; CDR2 reads YFSETQ. The junction had 1 base not matched to a gene; V was cut back by 4 bases and J by 4 bases. The CDR3 sequence is 14 residues long.

The chain uses TRBV7-3 and TRBJ2-3; D is uncertain. The CDR3 consists of 13 residues. CDR1 and CDR2 from the germline V gene are SGHTA and FQGTGA. Trimming pared 5 bases from V and 9 bases from J, leaving 15 bases between. The CDR3 spells CASSPPSGMTQYF. The CDR3 DNA follows: TGTGCCAGCAGCCCGCCCTCCGGTATGACGCAGTATTTT.

The rearrangement joins TRBV10-3 to TRBJ2-3, with 10 bases fitting TRBD1. Looked up from germline, CDR1 is ENHRY and CDR2 is SYGVKD. The junction had 12 bases not matched to a gene; V was cut back by 11 bases and J by 13 bases. The CDR3 covers 12 residues. For the CDR3, the DNA is TGTGCCGCGGGACAGGGGACCCACTGGGAGTATTTT. Encoded protein: CAAGQGTHWEYF.

The chain is built from TRBV28 and TRBJ2-1; possible D gene TRBD2, 7 bases. V gave up 5 bases and J gave up 14 bases, with 16 bases separating them. CDR3 length: 12 residues. Germline V lookup: CDR1 MDHEN, CDR2 SYDVKM. CDR3 amino acids: CASSPPGGAKFF. The CDR3 nucleotides read TGTGCCAGCAGTCCCCCTGGGGGGGCAAAGTTCTTC.

The gene calls are TRBV7-8 and TRBJ2-1; D unclear. Germline-derived CDR1 and CDR2 are SGHVS and FQNEAQ. Trimming left V 5 bases short and J 6 bases short, with 11 bases between. The CDR3 is made up of 13 amino acids. CDR3 region: CASSGERFNEQFF. CDR3 in DNA: TGTGCCAGCAGCGGGGAAAGGTTCAATGAGCAGTTCTTC.

The V call is TRBV6-5, the J call TRBJ2-7, with no clear D. The CDR3 covers 13 residues. V was shortened by 5 bases and J by 7 bases, with 15 bases between the two germline ends. CDR1 and CDR2 (germline): MNHEY, SVGAGI. CDR3 nucleotide sequence: TGTGCCAGCAGTGGGGATCCACCTGTTGAGCAGTACTTC. Translating it yields CASSGDPPVEQYF.

V is TRBV9 and J is TRBJ1-2; 8 positions agree with TRBD1. Germline CDR1 reads SGDLS; CDR2 reads YYNGEE. Trimming removed 4 bases from V and 8 bases from J; junction bases left unmatched: 13. The CDR3 covers 15 residues. The CDR3 is CASSSQPGQVWGYTF. In nucleotides, the CDR3 is TGTGCCAGCAGCAGCCAGCCGGGACAGGTATGGGGCTACACCTTC. Supplemented by reference TRBV9 and TRBJ1-2, the full variable domain reads DSGVTQTPKHLITATGQRVTLRCSPRSGDLSVYWYQQSLDQGLQFLIQYYNGEERAKGNILERFSAQQFPDLHSELNLSSLELGDSALYFCASSSQPGQVWGYTFGSGTRLTVV.

About this clone: In the same sample, other DNA sequences code for this CDR3. This rearrangement joins TRBV7-6 to TRBJ2-5; D is unresolved. Germline lookup yields CDR1 SGHVS and CDR2 FNYEAQ. This CDR3 spans 12 amino acids. With 1 base removed from V and 2 bases from J, the gap between germline ends came to 2 bases. The CDR3 DNA reads as TGTGCCAGCAGCTTAGGTCAAGAGACCCAGTACTTC. This gives the protein CASSLGQETQYF.